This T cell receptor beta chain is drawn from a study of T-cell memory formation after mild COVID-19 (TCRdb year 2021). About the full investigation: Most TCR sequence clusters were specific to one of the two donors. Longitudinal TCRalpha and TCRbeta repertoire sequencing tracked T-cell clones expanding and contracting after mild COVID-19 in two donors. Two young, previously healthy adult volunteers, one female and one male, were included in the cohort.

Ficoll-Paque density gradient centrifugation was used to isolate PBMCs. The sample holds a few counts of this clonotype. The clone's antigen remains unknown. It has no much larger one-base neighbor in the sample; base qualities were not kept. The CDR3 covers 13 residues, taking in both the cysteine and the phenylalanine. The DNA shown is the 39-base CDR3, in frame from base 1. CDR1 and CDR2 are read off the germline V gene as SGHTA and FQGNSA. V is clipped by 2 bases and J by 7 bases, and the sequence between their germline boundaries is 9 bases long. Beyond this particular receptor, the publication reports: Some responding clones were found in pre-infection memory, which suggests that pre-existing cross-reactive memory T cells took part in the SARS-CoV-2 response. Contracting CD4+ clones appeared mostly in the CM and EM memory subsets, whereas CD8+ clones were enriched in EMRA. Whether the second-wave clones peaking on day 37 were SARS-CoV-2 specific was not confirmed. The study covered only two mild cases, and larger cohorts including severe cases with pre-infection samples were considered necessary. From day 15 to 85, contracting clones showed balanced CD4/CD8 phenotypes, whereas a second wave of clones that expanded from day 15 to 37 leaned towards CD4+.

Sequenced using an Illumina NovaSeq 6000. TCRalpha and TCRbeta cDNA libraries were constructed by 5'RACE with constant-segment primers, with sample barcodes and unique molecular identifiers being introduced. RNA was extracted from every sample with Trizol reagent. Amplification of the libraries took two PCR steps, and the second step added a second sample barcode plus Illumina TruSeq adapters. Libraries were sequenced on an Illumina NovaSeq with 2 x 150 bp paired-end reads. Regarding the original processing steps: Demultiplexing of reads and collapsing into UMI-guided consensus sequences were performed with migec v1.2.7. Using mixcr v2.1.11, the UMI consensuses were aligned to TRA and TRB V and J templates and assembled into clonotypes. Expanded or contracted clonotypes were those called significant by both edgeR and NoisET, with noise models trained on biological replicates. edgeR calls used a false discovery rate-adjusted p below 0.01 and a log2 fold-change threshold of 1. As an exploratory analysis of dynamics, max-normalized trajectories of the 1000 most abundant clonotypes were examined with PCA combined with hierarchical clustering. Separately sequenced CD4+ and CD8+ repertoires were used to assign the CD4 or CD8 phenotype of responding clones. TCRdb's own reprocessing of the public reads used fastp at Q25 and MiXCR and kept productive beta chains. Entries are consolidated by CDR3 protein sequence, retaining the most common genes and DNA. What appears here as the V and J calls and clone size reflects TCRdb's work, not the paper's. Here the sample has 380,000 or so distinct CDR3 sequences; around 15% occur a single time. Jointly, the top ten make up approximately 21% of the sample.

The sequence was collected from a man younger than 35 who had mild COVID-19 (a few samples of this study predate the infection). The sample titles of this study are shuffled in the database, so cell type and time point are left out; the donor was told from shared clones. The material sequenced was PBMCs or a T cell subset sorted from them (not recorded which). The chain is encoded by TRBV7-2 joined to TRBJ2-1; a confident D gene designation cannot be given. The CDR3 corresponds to CASSLKSRNEQFF. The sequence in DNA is TGTGCCAGCAGCTTAAAAAGTAGAAATGAGCAGTTCTTC.